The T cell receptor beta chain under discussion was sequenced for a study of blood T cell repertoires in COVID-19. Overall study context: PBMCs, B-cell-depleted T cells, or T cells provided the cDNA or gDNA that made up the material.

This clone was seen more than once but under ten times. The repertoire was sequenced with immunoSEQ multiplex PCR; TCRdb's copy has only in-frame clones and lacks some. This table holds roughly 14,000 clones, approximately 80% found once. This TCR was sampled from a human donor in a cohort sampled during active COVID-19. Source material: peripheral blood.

The DNA of the CDR3 is TGCGCCAGCAGTCGGGGGGGAGAAGCTTTCTTT. Translating gives CASSRGGEAFF. V and J are TRBV10-2 and TRBJ1-1, with D possibly matching TRBD1 (5 bases). V lost 5 bases and J lost 8, with 9 bases in between. Germline V gene sequence: CDR1 WSHSY, CDR2 SAAADI. The CDR3 totals 11 residues.